This paragraph reports one T cell receptor beta chain. The antigen is not known. CDR1 MNHEY and CDR2 SMNVEV come from the germline V gene (reference sequence). This CDR3 has 15 amino acids. V gave up 3 bases and J gave up 4 bases, with 15 bases separating them. The data originate from a study of CD8 T cells in Susac syndrome. Overall study results and limits: The study conceded that relatively few individuals underwent its TCR sequencing and HLA analysis.

Sequencing of TCR beta, carried out with a high-throughput approach, was applied to CD8+ and CD4+ T cells from the blood. Controls matched for sex and age were healthy donors. With random hexamers, reverse transcription was performed on about 0.5 to 1 ug of RNA. TCR beta CDR3 was amplified by immunoSEQ multiplex PCR. This amplification extended across 54 Vbeta and 13 Jbeta segments. TCRdb used MiXCR to reprocess the immunoSEQ multiplex PCR reads, holding one entry per CDR3 protein. The sample holds more than 20,000 distinct CDR3 sequences, 93% seen once. The sequencing sample was made of CD8+ T cells from PBMCs. The chain combines TRBV27 with TRBJ1-2; D is unresolved. This receptor was taken from a human donor in good health. The CDR3 sequence: CASSFEGNKPYGYTF. The CDR3 coding sequence is TGTGCCAGCAGTTTTGAGGGCAACAAGCCCTATGGCTACACCTTC.